This T cell receptor beta chain was identified during a study of naive and memory T cell subsets (TCRdb year 2017). Concerning the study at large: The figure summarizing these samples reported 10 or so blood donors, 7 tuberculin skin test biopsies and 3 saline control biopsies. PCR2 was typically performed as a SYBR Green qPCR that was stopped at a set threshold, although end-point PCR (about 6 cycles) could be used instead for low-input samples. Broader findings and caveats from the paper: The potential sensitivity of the RNA-based method to TCR transcript changes with T cell activation and differentiation was acknowledged.

Library creation used 5' RACE. For the blood and skin samples, TCR RNA was reverse transcribed with SuperScript IV using primers for the alpha and beta constant regions. The ligated cDNA was amplified in four rounds of PCR with nested alpha and beta constant region primers together with the SP2 primer. Using T4 RNA ligase 1, an oligonucleotide carrying both the Illumina SP2 primer and a UMI was ligated onto the 3' end of the cDNA. The 12-nucleotide UMI was composed of two random hexamers separated by an eight-base spacer, which was included to prevent hairpin formation. From the second PCR onward, TCR alpha and beta chain libraries were processed separately and dual indexed for multiplexing. After pooling, the indexed libraries were analyzed by capillary electrophoresis and sequenced on either an Illumina MiSeq or NextSeq. Libraries were spiked with PhiX DNA at roughly 5-7% so that base diversity was increased and cluster recognition was improved. Under the source paper's analysis protocol: Demultiplexor took UMIs from read 2, joined the UMIs to the TCR sequence from read 1, and separated reads according to sample indices. Decombinator identified V and J genes and V-J junctions and gave each TCR a five-part identifier that included V and J deletions. Collapsinator used UMIs to correct sequencing errors and PCR amplification heterogeneity, producing a UMI-based abundance for each TCR. Identifiers were converted to nucleotide sequence by CDR3Translator and translated to amino acids, and CDR3 regions were extracted on the basis of terminal motifs. Error-corrected alpha and beta TCR counts from blood and skin were compared after normalization to input RNA amount. Clones were called with MiXCR by TCRdb after fastp trimmed the public reads at Q25, and only in-frame beta chains were retained. Rows are combined by CDR3 protein, so each entry shows the most common genes and DNA. The V and J calls here are based on TCRdb, not the publication. The sample records more than 20,000 distinct CDR3 sequences, roughly a quarter of which are singletons. The ten largest clones add up to around 1.8% of the sample.

The germline V gene (reference sequence) yields DFQATT for CDR1 and SNEGSKA for CDR2. V loses 1 base at its end and J loses 0 bases; junction bases beyond the gene matches: 10. Inclusive of the bounding cysteine and phenylalanine, the CDR3 is 18 residues long. The kept DNA is CDR3 alone, 54 bases in frame from the first base. On this clonotype itself: This receptor's antigen is unknown. Base qualities are missing; no much larger clone stands one base away.

For whole blood analysis, about 2.4 ml of peripheral blood was drawn from adult healthy volunteers into Tempus tubes, and RNA was extracted according to the manufacturer's instructions. A robust, sensitive protocol for the amplification, sequencing and analysis of TCRs was described in the study, in which 3' ligation of a UMI-containing oligonucleotide to TCR cDNA was used. Total RNA was treated with RQ1 DNase, without cell sorting, prior to reverse transcription, with an input of roughly 1 to 1000 ng being targeted. Libraries were prepared from skin biopsies and whole blood to test how robust the pipeline was in samples where T cells are a minority population.

The rearrangement combines TRBV20-1 with TRBJ1-5, with TRBD1 identical over 9 junction bases. The origin of this receptor is a female donor in good health. The CDR3 region reads CSARAGQGILFSNQPQHF. Read as DNA, the sequence is TGCAGTGCTAGAGCGGGACAGGGAATTCTCTTTAGCAATCAGCCCCAGCATTTT.